Following are 29 T cell receptor beta chains from one sample sequenced in a study of shared clonotypes between healthy human individuals. Measured with immunoSEQ multiplex PCR; TCRdb has only the in-frame clones, and not every one. The data show roughly 590,000 clones, 95% to 96% seen once. Positive CCR7 selection of CD45RO-negative cells yielded the naive CD8 cells, and terminally differentiated effector memory CD45RA+ cells were excluded. Specimen: naive CD8+ T cells sorted from blood. The origin of the receptors is a woman younger than 45 in good health.

V is TRBV29-1 and J is TRBJ2-2, with TRBD1 as a possible D gene (7 bases). V lost 6 bases, J lost 5 bases, and 10 bases lay in between. The length of the CDR3 is 12 residues. Looked up from germline, CDR1 is SQVTM and CDR2 is ANQGSEA. Here the CDR3 reads CSVPGGTGELFF. The CDR3 DNA reads as TGCAGCGTCCCAGGGGGGACCGGGGAGCTGTTTTTT.

The V and J genes are TRBV19 and TRBJ1-5; 8 nucleotides match TRBD1. The germline gives CDR1 LNHDA, CDR2 SQIVND (reference sequence). The CDR3 is 15 residues long. V lost 3 bases, J lost 6 bases, and 7 bases stayed unmatched. The CDR3 region has the DNA TGTGCCAGTAGTATCGATCGGACAGGGAGTCAGCCCCAGCATTTT. It is translated as CASSIDRTGSQPQHF.

CDR3: CASSFVSTNTGELFF. Here the CDR3 DNA reads TGTGCCAGCAGCTTTGTTAGTACGAACACCGGGGAGCTGTTTTTT. The J gene is TRBJ2-2, the V gene TRBV5-5; D uncertain. The V end lost 2 bases, the J end lost 0 bases, and 8 bases lay between the germline ends. Germline values: CDR1 SGHKS, CDR2 YYEKEE (reference sequence). The CDR3 runs to 15 residues.

The rearrangement links TRBV29-1 to TRBJ2-7; D is perhaps TRBD1 (6 bases). This CDR3 has 13 residues. V lost 6 bases and J 2 bases, leaving 14 bases between the germline ends. Germline CDR1 is SQVTM and CDR2 is ANQGSEA. CDR3 DNA sequence: TGCAGCGTCGCCGTGGGGGCCCCCTACGAGCAGTACTTC. It encodes CSVAVGAPYEQYF.

This sequence joins TRBV9 and TRBJ2-1; 14 nucleotides agree with TRBD2. Trimming cost V 4 bases and J 7 bases; bases outside gene matches: 4. Germline CDR1 is SGDLS and CDR2 is YYNGEE. The CDR3 runs to 15 residues. CDR3 nucleotides: TGTGCCAGCAGCTCAGGGACTAGCGGGAGTAATGAGCAGTTCTTC. The encoded protein is CASSSGTSGSNEQFF.

V gene TRBV27 combines with J gene TRBJ2-7; D may be TRBD1 or TRBD2 (7 bases each). V was shortened by 10 bases and J by 4 bases, with 23 bases between the two germline ends. The length of the CDR3 is 15 residues. The germline V gene encodes CDR1 MNHEY and CDR2 SMNVEV (reference sequence). DNA for the CDR3: TGTGCCACCGGCCTAGGGGGCGGGAGTTTTTACGAGCAGTACTTC. As protein: CATGLGGGSFYEQYF.

V is TRBV1 and J is TRBJ2-5; TRBD1 is the table's D call and was not checked against the DNA. TRBV1 is a pseudogene segment. The CDR3 loop spans 17 amino acids. The CDR3, as DNA: TGCACCAGCAGCCAAGATCACAAGACAGGGGGGAAGGAGACCCAGTACTTC. Translating gives CTSSQDHKTGGKETQYF.

The J gene is TRBJ2-5, the V gene TRBV5-8; 11 nucleotides align to TRBD2. The closer fit of TRBJ2-7 to the DNA end suggests the J call may be wrong. CDR3 length equals 17 residues. Germline V gene lookup returns CDR1 SGHTS and CDR2 YDEGEE. In nucleotides, the CDR3 is TGTGCCAGCAGCTCGCCACTAGCGGGAGCGCTCTCCTACGAGCAGTACTTC. This translates into CASSSPLAGALSYEQYF.

This chain connects TRBV28 to TRBJ2-5; D is possibly TRBD1 or TRBD2 (5 bases each). The end of the DNA aligns better with TRBJ2-7, so the J call may be wrong. This CDR3 has 14 amino acids. The germline V gene has CDR1 MDHEN and CDR2 SYDVKM. As DNA, the CDR3 is TGTGCCAGCAGTTCCGGGGAGACAGCCTACGAGCAGTACTTC. Encoded protein: CASSSGETAYEQYF.

The chain has TRBV30 and TRBJ2-1; D not certain. This CDR3 has 11 amino acids. Germline CDR1 GTSNPN, CDR2 SVGIG (reference sequence). The V end lost 3 bases, the J end lost 10 bases, and 10 bases lay between the germline ends. CDR3 in DNA: TGTGCCTGGAGCGACCTAATGGAGCAGTTCTTC. It encodes CAWSDLMEQFF. Drawing the rest from reference TRBV30 and TRBJ2-1, the complete variable domain is SQTIHQWPATLVQPVGSPLSLECTVEGTSNPNLYWYRQAAGRGLQLLFYSVGIGQISSEVPQNLSASRPQDRQFILSSKKLLLSDSGFYLCAWSDLMEQFFGPGTRLTVL.

This clone was picked up one time. The chain combines TRBV11-2 with TRBJ2-7; D is possibly TRBD1 (6 bases). The CDR3 is 13 residues long. V was cut by 1 base and J by 7 bases, with 11 bases left in between. Germline-derived CDR1 and CDR2 are SGHAT and FQNNGV. Here the CDR3 DNA reads TGTGCCAGCAGCTTAGGAGACGGACAGGAGCAGTACTTC. Protein product: CASSLGDGQEQYF.

The V call is TRBV7-8, the J call TRBJ1-5; D is ambiguous. There are 14 residues in the CDR3. V lost 7 bases to trimming and J lost 0 bases, with 10 bases between them. The germline CDR1 and CDR2 sequences are SGHVS and FQNEAQ. The CDR3 sequence: CASTETYSNQPQHF. CDR3 nucleotide sequence: TGTGCCAGCACGGAGACTTATAGCAATCAGCCCCAGCATTTT.

The V gene is TRBV5-6, the J gene TRBJ2-7, with a possible D match to TRBD2 (7 bases). The CDR3 totals 18 residues. V lost 7 bases and J lost 5, with 31 bases in between. The germline V gene has CDR1 SGHDT and CDR2 YYEEEE. CDR3 coding DNA: TGTGCCAGCGGACGGGCGATGGGGGCGCGGGAGACTTTCCACGAGCAGTACTTC. Translating gives CASGRAMGARETFHEQYF.

V and J are TRBV9 and TRBJ2-2; unclear D gene. The V end lost 5 bases, the J end lost 4 bases, and 12 bases lay between the germline ends. Germline CDR1 and CDR2: SGDLS and YYNGEE. This CDR3 is 14 amino acids long. Here the CDR3 DNA reads TGTGCCAGCAGTATTGGGGTGTCCACCGGGGAGCTGTTTTTT. Amino acids: CASSIGVSTGELFF.

The chain links TRBV27 to TRBJ2-7, with D tentatively TRBD1 or TRBD2 (7 bases each). CDR3 length: 14 residues. Germline values: CDR1 MNHEY, CDR2 SMNVEV (reference sequence). V lost 5 bases, J lost 7 bases, and 18 bases lay in between. The CDR3 DNA is TGTGCCAGCAGTCTCCGGGGCAGGGGGGGGGAGCAGTACTTC. Protein: CASSLRGRGGEQYF.

The rearrangement uses TRBV2 and TRBJ2-5; tentatively, D is TRBD2 (5 bases). The ends were cut back, 6 bases at V and 4 bases at J, with 18 bases in the middle. The CDR3 loop spans 15 amino acids. CDR1 is SNHLY and CDR2 is FYNNEI in the germline V gene. The CDR3 DNA is TGTGCCAGCAGCACTTTCCGGGATCATCGAGAGACCCAGTACTTC. This gives the protein CASSTFRDHRETQYF. The full variable domain, in which reference TRBV2 and TRBJ2-5 provide the parts outside the CDR3, is EPEVTQTPSHQVTQMGQEVILRCVPISNHLYFYWYRQILGQKVEFLVSFYNNEISEKSEIFDDQFSVERPDGSNFTLKIRSTKLEDSAMYFCASSTFRDHRETQYFGPGTRLLVL.

V gene TRBV6-5 combines with J gene TRBJ2-7, with 11 bases aligning to TRBD2. The CDR3 is made up of 16 amino acids. CDR1 and CDR2 (germline): MNHEY, SVGAGI. V lost 3 bases, J lost 1 base, and 5 bases stayed unmatched. The CDR3 DNA sequence: TGTGCCAGCAGTTATGGATTAGCGGGAGGGTCCTACGAGCAGTACTTC. Its translation is CASSYGLAGGSYEQYF.

This rearrangement joins TRBV28 to TRBJ2-2; D gene ambiguous. CDR3 length: 15 amino acids. Germline-derived CDR1 and CDR2 are MDHEN and SYDVKM. V was cut by 4 bases and J by 6 bases, with 15 bases left in between. The CDR3 coding sequence is TGTGCCAGCAGTTCCCCCCCCTCTGGCGCCGGGGAGCTGTTTTTT. Translated: CASSSPPSGAGELFF.

The chain combines TRBV11-2 with TRBJ2-7; D perhaps matches TRBD2 (6 bases). The CDR3 consists of 13 residues. V lost 6 bases and J lost 1, with 10 bases in between. The germline V gene has CDR1 SGHAT and CDR2 FQNNGV. CDR3 coding DNA: TGTGCCAGCAGGAGACTAGAATCCTACGAGCAGTACTTC. It specifies CASRRLESYEQYF.

The V and J genes are TRBV21-1 and TRBJ2-1; TRBD2, the D gene given by the table, was not confirmed from the DNA. TRBV21-1 is a pseudogene segment. The CDR3 runs 11 residues. The CDR3 sequence is CASPSWELQFF. CDR3 coding DNA: TGTGCCAGCCCCTCATGGGAGCTGCAGTTCTTC.

The chain uses TRBV9 and TRBJ2-5, with a possible D match to TRBD2 (6 bases). The V and J ends lost 0 bases and 2 bases respectively, with 11 bases between them. Germline CDR1 SGDLS, CDR2 YYNGEE. This CDR3 is 15 amino acids long. CDR3 region: CASSVEAGLQETQYF. In DNA, the CDR3 is TGTGCCAGCAGCGTAGAAGCGGGCCTACAAGAGACCCAGTACTTC.

The V call is TRBV4-1, the J call TRBJ1-6; unclear D gene. Germline CDR1 reads MGHRA; CDR2 reads YSYEKL. V lost 0 bases and J 11 bases, leaving 17 bases between the germline ends. CDR3 size: 16 residues. CDR3 residues: CASSQETGLAVTPLHF. In DNA, the CDR3 is TGCGCCAGCAGCCAAGAAACCGGTCTGGCGGTGACACCCCTCCACTTT.

This sequence joins TRBV16 and TRBJ2-1, with 7 nucleotides matching TRBD2. The ends lost 0 bases at V and 7 bases at J; junction bases unmatched: 3. Germline CDR1 is KGHSY and CDR2 is FQNENV. The CDR3 has 14 residues. Here the CDR3 DNA reads TGTGCCAGCAGCCAATCTGGGGGAGGGAATGAGCAGTTCTTC. This gives the protein CASSQSGGGNEQFF. The full variable domain, rest sourced from reference TRBV16 and TRBJ2-1, is GEEVAQTPKHLVRGEGQKAKLYCAPIKGHSYVFWYQQVLKNEFKFLISFQNENVFDETGMPKERFSAKCLPNSPCSLEIQATKLEDSAVYFCASSQSGGGNEQFFGPGTRLTVL.

V is TRBV27 and J is TRBJ2-7, with no clear D. Trimming stripped 7 bases from V and 6 bases from J, with 10 bases between. The CDR3 totals 11 residues. The germline CDR1 and CDR2 sequences are MNHEY and SMNVEV (reference sequence). The CDR3 reads CASMVAGEQYF. The CDR3 DNA follows: TGTGCCAGCATGGTGGCCGGCGAGCAGTACTTC.

The V call is TRBV6-1, the J call TRBJ2-7; 13 bases are a match to TRBD2. Per the germline V gene, CDR1 is MNHNS and CDR2 is SASEGT. CDR3 size: 16 residues. Trimming took 3 bases from V and 5 from J; bases not matched to a gene: 7. CDR3 sequence (DNA): TGTGCCAGCAGTGACGGACTAGCGGGAGTTTGGCACGAGCAGTACTTC. Protein product: CASSDGLAGVWHEQYF.

The chain is built from TRBV2 and TRBJ1-5; 8 nucleotides agree with TRBD1. CDR1 and CDR2 (germline): SNHLY, FYNNEI. This CDR3 comprises 15 residues. The V gene end was trimmed by 1 base and the J gene end by 6 bases; junction bases not matched to a gene: 5. CDR3 nucleotide sequence: TGTGCCAGCAGTGAAGTGGACAGGGTAGCTCAGCCCCAGCATTTT. The encoded protein is CASSEVDRVAQPQHF. Full variable domain (missing parts from reference TRBV2 and TRBJ1-5): EPEVTQTPSHQVTQMGQEVILRCVPISNHLYFYWYRQILGQKVEFLVSFYNNEISEKSEIFDDQFSVERPDGSNFTLKIRSTKLEDSAMYFCASSEVDRVAQPQHFGDGTRLSIL.

This rearrangement joins TRBV6-1 to TRBJ2-1; 9 bases match TRBD2. Germline CDR1 and CDR2: MNHNS and SASEGT. The CDR3 extends over 18 amino acids. The J segment lost 5 bases and the V segment lost 6 bases, leaving 17 bases of the junction unmatched. CDR3 in amino acids: CASREKGLSGSAHNEQFF. CDR3 sequence (DNA): TGTGCCAGCAGGGAAAAAGGACTTAGCGGGAGTGCCCACAATGAGCAGTTCTTC.

The V and J genes are TRBV5-6 and TRBJ2-7, with unresolved D. This CDR3 has 13 residues. Per germline, CDR1 SGHDT and CDR2 YYEEEE. The V end was cut by 1 base, the J end by 4 bases, with 9 bases between. CDR3 coding DNA: TGTGCCAGCAGCTTGAGTCAATCTTACGAGCAGTACTTC. Protein: CASSLSQSYEQYF.

The chain is built from TRBV5-4 and TRBJ2-1; 10 bases fit TRBD1. The germline V gene has CDR1 SGHNT and CDR2 YYREEE (reference sequence). V lost 4 bases to trimming and J lost 7 bases; unmatched junction nucleotides: 2. CDR3 length: 13 amino acids. The CDR3 nucleotides are TGTGCCAGCAGCCGGGACAGGGGAAATGAGCAGTTCTTC. This translates into CASSRDRGNEQFF.